This T cell receptor beta chain was retrieved from a study of neurological immune-mediated disorders. General observations from the study: Phylogenetically, 18 of 34 multiple sclerosis patients' repertoires fell into one related-CDR3 cluster, a possible signature.

Germline CDR1 MNHEY, CDR2 SVGEGT. This CDR3 contains 11 residues. V dropped 4 bases and J dropped 3 bases, with 4 bases sitting between them. Synthesis of cDNA was carried out by template-switch 5'RACE. The reaction used 10-nucleotide random UMIs. A single record per CDR3 protein comes from TCRdb applying MiXCR to the 5' RACE reads. The sample shows under 70,000 distinct CDR3 sequences, around 5% of them seen only once. This clonotype was seen ten or more times. The antigen is not known. What was sequenced was PBMCs. This chain joins TRBV6-2 or TRBV6-3 and TRBJ2-7; D unresolved. This clonotype was obtained from a woman in her twenties or thirties with multiple sclerosis. CDR3 sequence: CASSSIYEQYF. The CDR3 nucleotides read TGTGCCAGCAGTTCCATCTACGAGCAGTACTTC.